The next 21 T cell receptor beta chains were all read from a single sample in a study of tumour-infiltrating T cells in Burkitt lymphoma. Only in-frame clones appear in the TCRdb table, and some are missing; sequencing was by immunoSEQ multiplex PCR. The sample shows roughly 9,200 clones, approximately 56% of them seen only once. Material for sequencing was tumor tissue. Every receptor here comes from a human donor with diffuse large B-cell lymphoma.

The rearrangement uses TRBV6-5 and TRBJ1-3, with D possibly matching TRBD1 (6 bases). The CDR3 sequence is 16 residues long. V was trimmed by 0 bases and J by 5 bases, leaving 14 bases between them. The germline CDR1 and CDR2 sequences are MNHEY and SVGAGI. The CDR3 loop is CASSYSRAGERNTIYF. As DNA, the CDR3 is TGTGCCAGCAGTTACTCGAGGGCAGGGGAACGAAACACCATATATTTT.

This clone is termed large. V gene TRBV30 combines with J gene TRBJ1-4; a weak D match, TRBD1 (6 bases). Deletions cut 1 base from V and 7 bases from J, with 19 bases between. Germline lookup yields CDR1 GTSNPN and CDR2 SVGIG (reference sequence). The CDR3 has 16 residues. CDR3 DNA sequence: TGTGCCTGGAGTGGGCGGACAGACGGTGATTTTGAAAAACTGTTTTTT. This encodes CAWSGRTDGDFEKLFF.

This clone appeared a few times. The chain has TRBV5-6 and TRBJ1-2; D unclear. Per germline, CDR1 SGHDT and CDR2 YYEEEE. This CDR3 region has 14 residues. Between the trimmed V and J ends, which lost 4 bases and 6 bases, there was a span of 16 bases. In DNA, the CDR3 is TGTGCCAGCAGCCAGAGGTACCTACCCAATGGCTACACCTTC. This encodes CASSQRYLPNGYTF.

This clone ranks as medium-sized (0.01 to 0.1%). This sequence joins TRBV7-9 and TRBJ1-6; D uncertain. The CDR3 runs to 15 residues. Germline values: CDR1 SEHNR, CDR2 FQNEAQ (reference sequence). Trimming removed 5 bases from V and 6 bases from J, with 14 bases in between. The CDR3 coding sequence is TGTGCCAGCAGCGATAGCGGGCGGACTAATTCACCCCTCCACTTT. Amino acid sequence: CASSDSGRTNSPLHF.

A single count supports this clone. The chain couples TRBV2 to TRBJ1-5, with TRBD1 identical over 8 bases. Germline CDR1 is SNHLY and CDR2 is FYNNEI. V gave up 6 bases and J gave up 7 bases; unmatched junction bases: 11. The CDR3 sequence is 15 residues long. The CDR3: CASRAMTGVEQPQHF. In DNA form, the CDR3 reads TGTGCCAGCAGAGCTATGACAGGGGTCGAGCAGCCCCAGCATTTT.

V and J are TRBV15 and TRBJ2-6, with D unresolved. Germline assignment: CDR1 LNHNV and CDR2 YYDKDF (reference sequence). The V end lost 2 bases, the J end lost 4 bases, and 9 bases lay between the germline ends. The CDR3 has 15 residues. The CDR3 protein is CATSRLPRGANVLTF. CDR3 coding DNA: TGTGCCACCAGCAGACTCCCTCGGGGGGCCAACGTCCTGACTTTC.

The genes are TRBV14 and TRBJ2-7, with D possibly matching TRBD1 (7 bases). This CDR3 has 15 residues. Trimming shortened V by 1 base and J by 2 bases, and 12 bases separated the two germline ends. Germline lookup yields CDR1 SGHDN and CDR2 FVKESK. CDR3 amino acids: CASSQGTGGPYEQYF. In nucleotides, the CDR3 is TGTGCCAGCAGCCAAGGGACAGGAGGGCCCTACGAGCAGTACTTC.

The V and J genes are TRBV9 and TRBJ1-3; D unresolved. This CDR3 has 15 residues. V dropped 0 bases and J dropped 2 bases, with 9 bases sitting between them. The germline gives CDR1 SGDLS, CDR2 YYNGEE. DNA of the CDR3: TGTGCCAGCAGCGTAGGAGTTTCCCCTGGAAACACCATATATTTT. This sequence encodes CASSVGVSPGNTIYF.

The chain combines TRBV5-1 with TRBJ1-1; 8 nucleotides agree with TRBD1. V lost 4 bases and J lost 6; bases outside the gene matches: 8. The CDR3 runs 14 residues. In germline, CDR1 is SGHRS, CDR2 YFSETQ. CDR3 bases: TGCGCCAGCAGCCCCGGACAGGGCTTTGCTGAAGCTTTCTTT. The encoded protein is CASSPGQGFAEAFF.

The chain joins TRBV11-2 to TRBJ2-7; 10 bases are a match to TRBD1. The CDR3 length is 14 residues. Unmatched junction bases numbered 7, after V lost 5 bases and J lost 6 bases. The germline CDR1 and CDR2 sequences are SGHAT and FQNNGV. The CDR3 sequence is CASSLRTGGGEQYF. In DNA form, the CDR3 reads TGTGCCAGCAGCCTGCGGACAGGGGGAGGCGAGCAGTACTTC.

This rearrangement joins TRBV18 to TRBJ2-4, with 9 bases that match TRBD1. CDR1 KGHSH and CDR2 LQKENI come from the germline V gene. After removal of 3 bases from V and 1 base from J, the junction contained 7 bases not matched to a gene. This CDR3 is 17 amino acids long. The DNA for the CDR3 is TGTGCCAGCTCACCGGGACAGGGTCTCTTTGCCAAAAACATTCAGTACTTC. Residues: CASSPGQGLFAKNIQYF.

This chain uses TRBV5-6 with TRBJ2-7; no reliable D call. CDR1 and CDR2 from the germline V gene are SGHDT and YYEEEE. Trimming removed 2 bases from V and 3 bases from J, with 6 bases in between. The CDR3 contains 12 residues. The DNA of the CDR3 is TGTGCCAGCAGCTTTAGGGACTACGAGCAGTACTTC. It translates to CASSFRDYEQYF. Full variable domain (remainder filled in from reference TRBV5-6 and TRBJ2-7): DAGVTQSPTHLIKTRGQQVTLRCSPKSGHDTVSWYQQALGQGPQFIFQYYEEEERQRGNFPDRFSGHQFPNYSSELNVNALLLGDSALYLCASSFRDYEQYFGPGTRLTVT.

The rearrangement links TRBV9 to TRBJ1-2; 10 bases map to TRBD1. CDR3 length: 14 residues. Germline CDR1 and CDR2: SGDLS and YYNGEE. V trimming: 3 bases; J trimming: 5 bases; junction bases outside the gene matches: 4. The CDR3 reads CASSAGTGEYGYTF. CDR3 in DNA: TGTGCCAGCAGCGCAGGGACAGGGGAGTATGGCTACACCTTC.

The gene calls are TRBV14 and TRBJ2-6; D remains unclear. The CDR3 is 14 residues long. V gave up 3 bases and J gave up 4 bases, with 7 bases separating them. Germline V gene data show CDR1 as SGHDN and CDR2 as FVKESK. CDR3 in amino acids: CASSQPLGANVLTF. CDR3 bases: TGTGCCAGCAGCCAGCCGTTAGGGGCCAACGTCCTGACTTTC.

This clone is classed as medium-sized. The J gene is TRBJ1-3, the V gene TRBV4-1; D may be TRBD1 (5 bases). Germline V CDR1 and CDR2: MGHRA, YSYEKL. V was shortened by 1 base and J by 2 bases, with 15 bases between the two germline ends. The CDR3 sequence is 17 residues long. The CDR3 region has the DNA TGCGCCAGCAGCCAAGCGACAGTCGGGACTGCTGGAAACACCATATATTTT. As protein: CASSQATVGTAGNTIYF.

In its sample, this clone was seen once. The chain recombines TRBV7-9 with TRBJ2-7; the D gene could be TRBD1 or TRBD2 (5 bases each). The CDR3 has 14 amino acids. Germline V lookup: CDR1 SEHNR, CDR2 FQNEAQ (reference sequence). V was trimmed by 5 bases and J by 3 bases, leaving 14 bases between them. For the CDR3, the DNA is TGTGCCAGCAGCACCTCGGGACGGGGCTACGAGCAGTACTTC. It yields the protein CASSTSGRGYEQYF.

V gene TRBV19 combines with J gene TRBJ2-1, with 11 bases matching TRBD2. V trimming: 5 bases; J trimming: 3 bases; junction bases outside the gene matches: 3. The CDR3 has 15 amino acids. In germline, CDR1 is LNHDA, CDR2 SQIVND (reference sequence). Here the CDR3 DNA reads TGTGCCAGTAGTCTGACTAGCGGGGACTACAATGAGCAGTTCTTC. As protein: CASSLTSGDYNEQFF.

The J gene is TRBJ1-1, the V gene TRBV5-4, with a weak D call TRBD1 (6 bases). The ends were cut back, 1 base at V and 1 base at J, with 14 bases in the middle. This CDR3 comprises 16 residues. CDR1 is SGHNT, CDR2 YYREEE, per germline (reference sequence). The CDR3 region is CASSLNQGRGNTEAFF. CDR3 DNA sequence: TGTGCCAGCAGCTTGAATCAGGGGCGCGGGAACACTGAAGCTTTCTTT. Filled out from reference TRBV5-4 and TRBJ1-1, the complete variable domain reads ETGVTQSPTHLIKTRGQQVTLRCSSQSGHNTVSWYQQALGQGPQFIFQYYREEENGRGNFPPRFSGLQFPNYSSELNVNALELDDSALYLCASSLNQGRGNTEAFFGQGTRLTVV.

The rearrangement uses TRBV11-2 and TRBJ2-5; 9 bases fit TRBD1. CDR3 length: 15 amino acids. The germline V gene encodes CDR1 SGHAT and CDR2 FQNNGV. V shed 1 base, J shed 4 bases, and the junction held 4 bases outside the gene matches. The CDR3 sequence is CASSLGDRVAETQYF. CDR3 bases: TGTGCCAGCAGCTTAGGGGACAGGGTCGCAGAGACCCAGTACTTC.

The chain is built from TRBV6-5 and TRBJ2-7; 10 positions agree with TRBD2. The CDR3 runs to 14 residues. Trimming removed 5 bases from V and 6 bases from J; junction bases left unmatched: 7. The germline V gene encodes CDR1 MNHEY and CDR2 SVGAGI. Here the CDR3 DNA reads TGTGCCAGCAGTCCCCGAGCGGGGGGGGTCGAGCAGTACTTC. This translates into CASSPRAGGVEQYF.

This clone is deemed medium-sized. This sequence joins TRBV5-6 and TRBJ1-5; D is perhaps TRBD1 (5 bases). CDR3 length equals 16 residues. Germline lookup yields CDR1 SGHDT and CDR2 YYEEEE. Trimming left V 0 bases short and J 7 bases short, with 17 bases between. This CDR3 reads CASSLAGRAGGQPQHF. In DNA, the CDR3 is TGTGCCAGCAGCTTGGCCGGCAGGGCGGGAGGACAGCCCCAGCATTTT.